The text below deals with one T cell receptor beta chain. This specimen comes from a study of cytomegalovirus exposure and HLA in healthy donors. The PCR had 60 Vbeta and 13 Jbeta primers. TCRdb's copy holds only in-frame clones and misses some; the assay was immunoSEQ multiplex PCR. Here the sample spans just over 150,000 clones, approximately 86% being singletons. The V and J ends lost 4 bases and 0 bases respectively, with 5 bases between them. The CDR3 has 13 amino acids. Germline values: CDR1 MNHEY, CDR2 SVGAGI. Sequenced input: PBMCs. This rearrangement joins TRBV6-5 to TRBJ2-3; D call uncertain. The source is a woman aged 18-29 years in good health and CMV-seronegative. DNA for the CDR3: TGTGCCAGCAGTTCCCAAAGCACAGATACGCAGTATTTT. It codes for CASSSQSTDTQYF.